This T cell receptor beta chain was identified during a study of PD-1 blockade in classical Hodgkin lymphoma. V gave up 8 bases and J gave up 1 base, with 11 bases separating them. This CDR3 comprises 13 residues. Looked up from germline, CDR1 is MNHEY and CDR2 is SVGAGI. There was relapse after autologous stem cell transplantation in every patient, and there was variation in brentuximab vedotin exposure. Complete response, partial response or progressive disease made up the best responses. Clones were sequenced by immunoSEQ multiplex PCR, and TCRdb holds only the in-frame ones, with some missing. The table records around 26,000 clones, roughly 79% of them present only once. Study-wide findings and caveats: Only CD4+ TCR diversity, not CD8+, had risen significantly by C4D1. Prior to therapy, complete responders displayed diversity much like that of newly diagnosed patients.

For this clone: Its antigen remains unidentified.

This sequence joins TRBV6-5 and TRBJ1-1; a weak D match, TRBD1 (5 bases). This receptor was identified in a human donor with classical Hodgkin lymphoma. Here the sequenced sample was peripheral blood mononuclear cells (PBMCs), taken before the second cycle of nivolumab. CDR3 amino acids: CASGLDRNTEAFF. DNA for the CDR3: TGTGCCAGCGGTTTAGACAGGAACACTGAAGCTTTCTTT.